Following are 11 T cell receptor beta chains from one sample sequenced in a study of Graves' ophthalmopathy and Graves' hyperthyroidism (dated by TCRdb to 2016 to 2019). Sequenced using an Illumina HiSeq 2000. TCR beta CDR3 regions were amplified from RNA transcripts for repertoire sequencing. The first round was an RT-PCR using HTBI primers with the Qiagen OneStep RT-PCR kit, and this first round was followed by a second-round multiplex PCR, then size selection and purification. The public sequencing data were trimmed at Q25 with fastp and processed into clonotypes with MiXCR by TCRdb, which kept only in-frame beta chains. Entries are consolidated by CDR3 protein sequence, retaining the most common genes and DNA. This sample lists around 340,000 distinct CDR3 sequences; about a sixth were detected once. The ten largest account for roughly 12% of the sample. Sequencing was performed on peripheral blood. All receptors come from an adult man with Graves' ophthalmopathy.

In its sample, this clonotype was seen many times. The V and J genes are TRBV11-1 and TRBJ2-7; 9 nucleotides line up with TRBD1. The CDR3 loop spans 14 amino acids. The V gene's germline CDR1 is SGHAT and CDR2 FQDESV (reference sequence). V lost 2 bases, J lost 2 bases, and 1 base stayed unmatched. The CDR3 protein is CASSLRTGAYEQYF. CDR3 bases: TGTGCCAGCAGCTTACGGACAGGGGCCTACGAGCAGTACTTC.

This clonotype was counted many times. This chain connects TRBV30 to TRBJ1-1; D is undetermined. The germline gives CDR1 GTSNPN, CDR2 SVGIG (reference sequence). This CDR3 is 13 amino acids long. V lost 2 bases and J 4 bases, leaving 11 bases between the germline ends. CDR3 protein: CAWSSHPGTEAFF. The CDR3 nucleotides read TGTGCCTGGAGTTCACACCCCGGCACTGAAGCTTTCTTT.

This clonotype is medium-sized by share. J is TRBJ1-2 and V is TRBV6-5; possible D gene TRBD1, 5 bases. V was cut by 6 bases and J by 4 bases, with 9 bases left in between. Germline V gene lookup returns CDR1 MNHEY and CDR2 SVGAGI. The CDR3 is made up of 12 amino acids. The CDR3 here is CASSYGGYGYTF. The DNA of the CDR3 is TGTGCCAGCAGCTATGGGGGCTATGGCTACACCTTC.

This clonotype was counted many times. The V call is TRBV19, the J call TRBJ1-5; tentative D call: TRBD1 (6 bases). Looked up from germline, CDR1 is LNHDA and CDR2 is SQIVND (reference sequence). V was cut by 8 bases and J by 4 bases, with 27 bases left in between. The CDR3 has 18 residues. CDR3 DNA sequence: TGTGCCAGTTTCGATCACGCCAGGGGCCCAACCCCTAATCAGCCCCAGCATTTT. Translating it yields CASFDHARGPTPNQPQHF.

This clonotype was counted ten times or more. V is TRBV6-2 or TRBV6-3 and J is TRBJ1-6; D gene unclear. CDR1 is MNHEY and CDR2 is SVGEGT in the germline V gene. The germline V and J ends were trimmed by 4 bases and 7 bases, with 14 bases remaining between them. The CDR3 length is 15 residues. CDR3: CASSLVSGKNSPLHF. CDR3 in DNA: TGTGCCAGCAGTTTGGTTTCCGGGAAAAATTCACCCCTCCACTTT.

The gene calls are TRBV6-2 or TRBV6-3 and TRBJ1-1; D gene ambiguous. CDR1 is MNHEY, CDR2 SVGEGT, per germline. The CDR3 extends over 12 amino acids. With 7 bases removed from V and 7 bases from J, the gap between germline ends came to 13 bases. The CDR3 sequence: CASTQEGDEAFF. The CDR3 coding sequence is TGTGCCAGCACCCAAGAGGGTGATGAAGCTTTCTTT.

This clonotype came up many times. The chain combines TRBV5-4 with TRBJ2-7, with 10 bases lining up with TRBD2. The CDR3 totals 16 residues. Per germline, CDR1 SGHNT and CDR2 YYREEE (reference sequence). The ends lost 4 bases at V and 5 bases at J; junction bases unmatched: 12. CDR3 coding DNA: TGTGCCAGCAGCAAACCTAGCGGGAGCATGGGCGACGAGCAGTACTTC. It is translated as CASSKPSGSMGDEQYF.

This clonotype was counted at least ten times. The rearrangement links TRBV27 to TRBJ2-3; D possibly corresponds to TRBD2 (5 bases). Germline CDR1 MNHEY, CDR2 SMNVEV (reference sequence). The CDR3 spans 13 residues. V lost 5 bases to trimming and J lost 7 bases, with 13 bases between them. The CDR3 DNA sequence: TGTGCCAGCAGTCCGCCTACGGGAAATACGCAGTATTTT. The encoded protein is CASSPPTGNTQYF.

This clonotype was observed a handful of times. At one end, the junction sequence differs from germline, possibly due to a read error. Here the CDR3 reads CASSLAEMNTGELFF. CDR3 nucleotide sequence: TGTGCCAGCAGCCTAGCGGAGATGAACACCGGGGAGCTGTTTTTT. V is TRBV11-1 and J is TRBJ2-2; the match to TRBD2 covers 7 bases. This CDR3 spans 15 amino acids. Germline-derived CDR1 and CDR2 are SGHAT and FQDESV (reference sequence).

This clonotype was recorded at least ten times. The chain uses TRBV6-2 or TRBV6-3 and TRBJ2-7, with D tentatively TRBD1 (6 bases). This CDR3 contains 16 residues. Between the trimmed V and J ends, which lost 4 bases and 3 bases, there was a span of 19 bases. CDR1 is MNHEY, CDR2 SVGEGT, per germline. DNA of the CDR3: TGTGCCAGCAGTTCCGCTGGACAGTACGGTGTCTACGAGCAGTACTTC. This codes for CASSSAGQYGVYEQYF.

On this clonotype: A much bigger clone sits one base away, suggesting this may be a read error. The V gene is TRBV30, the J gene TRBJ1-5; D remains unclear. The CDR3 length is 14 residues. Trimming took off 0 bases at V and 2 bases at J, with 8 bases between the two ends. Looked up from germline, CDR1 is GTSNPN and CDR2 is SVGIG (reference sequence). CDR3 in amino acids: CAWSVHGRNQPQHF. Here the CDR3 DNA reads TGTGCCTGGAGTGTACATGGACGCAATCAGCCCCAGCATTTT.